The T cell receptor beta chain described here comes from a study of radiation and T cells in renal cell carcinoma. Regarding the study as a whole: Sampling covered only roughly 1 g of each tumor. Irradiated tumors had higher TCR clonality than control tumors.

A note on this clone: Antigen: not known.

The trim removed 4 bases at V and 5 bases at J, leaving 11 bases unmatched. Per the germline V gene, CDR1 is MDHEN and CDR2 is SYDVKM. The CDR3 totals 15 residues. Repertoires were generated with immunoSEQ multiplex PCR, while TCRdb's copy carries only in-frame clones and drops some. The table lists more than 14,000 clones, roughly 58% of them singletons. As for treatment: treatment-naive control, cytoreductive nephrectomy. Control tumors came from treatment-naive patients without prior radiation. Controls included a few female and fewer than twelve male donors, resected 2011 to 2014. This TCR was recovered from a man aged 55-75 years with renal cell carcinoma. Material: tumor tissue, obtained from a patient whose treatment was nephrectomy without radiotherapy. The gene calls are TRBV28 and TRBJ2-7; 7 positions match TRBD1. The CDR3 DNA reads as TGTGCCAGCAGTTCCCTACAGGGGTATATCCACGAGCAGTACTTC. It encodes CASSSLQGYIHEQYF.